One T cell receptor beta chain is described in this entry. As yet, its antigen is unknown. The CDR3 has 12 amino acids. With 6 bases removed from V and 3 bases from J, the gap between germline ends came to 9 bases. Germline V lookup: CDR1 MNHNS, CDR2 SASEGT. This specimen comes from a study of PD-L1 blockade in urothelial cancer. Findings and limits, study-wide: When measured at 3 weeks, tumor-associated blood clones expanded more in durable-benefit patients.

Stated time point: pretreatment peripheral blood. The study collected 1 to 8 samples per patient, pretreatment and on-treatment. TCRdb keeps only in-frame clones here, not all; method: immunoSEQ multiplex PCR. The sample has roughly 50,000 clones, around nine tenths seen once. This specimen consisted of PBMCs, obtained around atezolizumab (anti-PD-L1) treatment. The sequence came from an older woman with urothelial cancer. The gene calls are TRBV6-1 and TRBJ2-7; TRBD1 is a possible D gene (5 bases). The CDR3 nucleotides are TGTGCCAGCAGAACAGGAGACTACGAGCAGTACTTC. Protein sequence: CASRTGDYEQYF.